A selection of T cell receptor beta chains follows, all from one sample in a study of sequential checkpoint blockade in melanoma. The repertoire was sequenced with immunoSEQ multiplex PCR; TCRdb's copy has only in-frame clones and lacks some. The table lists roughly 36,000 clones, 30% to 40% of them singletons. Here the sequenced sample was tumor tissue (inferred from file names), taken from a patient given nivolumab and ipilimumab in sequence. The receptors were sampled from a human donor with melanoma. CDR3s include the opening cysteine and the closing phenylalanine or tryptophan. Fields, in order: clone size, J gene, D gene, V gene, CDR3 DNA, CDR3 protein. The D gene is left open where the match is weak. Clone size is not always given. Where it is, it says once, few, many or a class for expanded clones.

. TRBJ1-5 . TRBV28 TGTGCCAGCAGTCAATCAGGGGTCACTCAGCCCCAGCATTTT CASSQSGVTQPQHF
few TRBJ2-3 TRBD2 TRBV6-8 TGTGCCAGCAGGAGTCTAGCGGGGGGCTCAGATACGCAGTATTTT CASRSLAGGSDTQYF
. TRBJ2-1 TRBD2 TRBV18 TGTGCCAGCTCACCATCTTCCGGGACTAGCGGCTACAATGAGCAGTTCTTC CASSPSSGTSGYNEQFF
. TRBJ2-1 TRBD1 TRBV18 TGTGCCAGCTCACCAGTGGCAGGGGGTTCCGATGAGCAGTTCTTC CASSPVAGGSDEQFF
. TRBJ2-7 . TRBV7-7 TGTGCCAGCAGCTTGGTCGAAGGCGGGCGCTACGAGCAGTACTTC CASSLVEGGRYEQYF
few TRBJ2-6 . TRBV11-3 TGTGCCAGCAGCTTAGATGTAGGGGTAGGGGCCAACGTCCTGACTTTC CASSLDVGVGANVLTF
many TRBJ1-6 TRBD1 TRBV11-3 TGTGCCAGCATCCAAGGGACAGGGAAAGGTTCACCCCTCCACTTT CASIQGTGKGSPLHF
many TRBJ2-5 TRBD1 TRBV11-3 TGTGCCAGCAGCTCAGGGACAGGGCAAGAGACCCAGTACTTC CASSSGTGQETQYF
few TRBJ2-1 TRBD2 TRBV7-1 TGTGCCAGCAGCCCTAACCCAGCGGGAGGGCCCTGGGAGCAGTTCTTC CASSPNPAGGPWEQFF
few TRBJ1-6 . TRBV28 TGTGCCAGCGGGAGGAGGGAGTCAAAAAATTCACCCCTCCACTTT CASGRRESKNSPLHF
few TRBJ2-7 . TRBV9 TGTGCCAGCAGCGTAGCGGACGCTCTCCCTTACGAGCAGTACTTC CASSVADALPYEQYF
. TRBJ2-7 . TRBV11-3 TGTGCCAGCAGCTTTTCGGATCCTTCCTACGAGCAGTACTTC CASSFSDPSYEQYF
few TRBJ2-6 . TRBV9 TGTGCCAGCAGCTTAACAGGGAACGGGGCCAACGTCCTGACTTTC CASSLTGNGANVLTF
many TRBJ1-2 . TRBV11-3 TGTGCCAGCAGCTCTTGGGGGGGGACCCTCTATGGCTACACCTTC CASSSWGGTLYGYTF
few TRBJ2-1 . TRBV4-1 TGCGCCAGCAGCCACCCTCGGGACCCCTACAATGAGCAGTTCTTC CASSHPRDPYNEQFF
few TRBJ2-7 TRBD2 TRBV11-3 TGTGCCAGCAGCCCGACTAGCGGATTCTACGAGCAGTACTTC CASSPTSGFYEQYF
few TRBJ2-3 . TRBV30 TGTGCCTGGAGTGCACCGGGGGGCGGGAGAAGAACAGATACGCAGTATTTT CAWSAPGGGRRTDTQYF
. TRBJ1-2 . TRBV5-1 TGCGCCAGCAGCTTGAGTCGGGGGATGGACTATGGCTACACCTTC CASSLSRGMDYGYTF
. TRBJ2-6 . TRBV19 TGTGCCAGCGAAAGAGGGAGCTCTGGGGCCAACGTCCTGACTTTC CASERGSSGANVLTF
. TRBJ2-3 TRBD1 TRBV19 TGTGCCAGTTCCTGGACAGGCGGGTCATTAGATACGCAGTATTTT CASSWTGGSLDTQYF
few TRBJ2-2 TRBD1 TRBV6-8 TGTGCCAGCAGTGCCTACAGGGGTACCGGGGAGCTGTTTTTT CASSAYRGTGELFF
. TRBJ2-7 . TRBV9 TGTGCCAGCAGCGTAGATTCGGGAGTCTACGAGCAGTACTTC CASSVDSGVYEQYF
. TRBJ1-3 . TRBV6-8 TGTGCCTCCACGCAATCGACCGCTAACTCTGGAAACACCATATATTTT CASTQSTANSGNTIYF
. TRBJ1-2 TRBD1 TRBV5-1 TGCGCCAGCAGCCTCGGGGGAGCAGGGGGTAACTATGGCTACACCTTC CASSLGGAGGNYGYTF
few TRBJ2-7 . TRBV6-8 TGTGCCAGCAGTTACACGTTGACTCCCTACGAGCAGTACTTC CASSYTLTPYEQYF
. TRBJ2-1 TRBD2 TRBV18 TGTGCCAGCTCACTGCTAGCGGGAGGGGAACTTTACAATGAGCAGTTCTTC CASSLLAGGELYNEQFF
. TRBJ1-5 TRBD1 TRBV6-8 TGTGCCAGCAGGGGGGACAGTGACAATCAGCCCCAGCATTTT CASRGDSDNQPQHF
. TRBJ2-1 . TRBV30 TGTGCCTGGAACCCCTCGGGGGCGCGTTATGAGCAGTTCTTC CAWNPSGARYEQFF